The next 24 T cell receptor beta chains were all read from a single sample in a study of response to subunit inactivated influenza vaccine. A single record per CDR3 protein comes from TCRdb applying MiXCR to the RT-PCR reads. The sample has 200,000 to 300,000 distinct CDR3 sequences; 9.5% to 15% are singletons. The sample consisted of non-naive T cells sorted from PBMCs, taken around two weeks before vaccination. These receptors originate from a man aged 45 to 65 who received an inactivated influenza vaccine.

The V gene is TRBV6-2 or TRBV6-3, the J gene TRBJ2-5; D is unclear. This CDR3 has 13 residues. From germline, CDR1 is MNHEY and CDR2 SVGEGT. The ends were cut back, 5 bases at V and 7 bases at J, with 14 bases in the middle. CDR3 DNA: TGTGCCAGCAGTCTTGGCCCCCCGGGGACCCAGTACTTC. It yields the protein CASSLGPPGTQYF.

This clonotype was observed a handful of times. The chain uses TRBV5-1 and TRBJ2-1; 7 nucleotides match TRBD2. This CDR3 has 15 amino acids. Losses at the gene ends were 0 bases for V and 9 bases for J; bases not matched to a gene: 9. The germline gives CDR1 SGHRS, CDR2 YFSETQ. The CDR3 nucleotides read TGCGCCAGCAGCTTGGCGGGGGGACTGTTATCTGAGCAGTTCTTC. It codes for CASSLAGGLLSEQFF.

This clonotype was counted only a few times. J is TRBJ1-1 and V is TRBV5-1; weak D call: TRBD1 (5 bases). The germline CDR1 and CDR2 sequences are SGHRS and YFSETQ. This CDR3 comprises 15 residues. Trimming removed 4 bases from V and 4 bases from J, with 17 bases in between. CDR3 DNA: TGCGCCAGCAGCGCCCTAGCTGGGGCGGCCACTGAAGCTTTCTTT. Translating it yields CASSALAGAATEAFF. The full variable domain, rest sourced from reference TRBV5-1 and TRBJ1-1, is KAGVTQTPRYLIKTRGQQVTLSCSPISGHRSVSWYQQTPGQGLQFLFEYFSETQRNKGNFPGRFSGRQFSNSRSEMNVSTLELGDSALYLCASSALAGAATEAFFGQGTRLTVV.

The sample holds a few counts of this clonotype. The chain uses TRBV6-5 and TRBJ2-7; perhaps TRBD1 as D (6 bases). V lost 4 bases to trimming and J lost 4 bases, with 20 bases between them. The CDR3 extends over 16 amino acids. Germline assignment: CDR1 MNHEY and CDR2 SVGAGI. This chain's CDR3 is CASSLTAISGVYEQYF. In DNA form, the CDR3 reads TGTGCCAGCAGTTTGACGGCCATATCAGGGGTGTACGAGCAGTACTTC.

The CDR3 protein is CASSYSSGGRSSYNEQFF. The CDR3 region has the DNA TGTGCCAGCAGTTATTCTAGCGGGGGCCGGAGCTCCTACAATGAGCAGTTCTTC. V and J are TRBV27 and TRBJ2-1, with 10 positions matching TRBD2. Germline V gene sequence: CDR1 MNHEY, CDR2 SMNVEV (reference sequence). Germline trimming cut 4 bases from V and 0 bases from J; bases unmatched to any gene: 9. The CDR3 extends over 18 amino acids.

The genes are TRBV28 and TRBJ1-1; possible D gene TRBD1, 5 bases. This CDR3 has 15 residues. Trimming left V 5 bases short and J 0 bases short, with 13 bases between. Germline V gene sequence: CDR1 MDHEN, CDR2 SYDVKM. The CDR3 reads CASSTGYYMNTEAFF. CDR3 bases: TGTGCCAGCAGTACAGGATATTACATGAACACTGAAGCTTTCTTT.

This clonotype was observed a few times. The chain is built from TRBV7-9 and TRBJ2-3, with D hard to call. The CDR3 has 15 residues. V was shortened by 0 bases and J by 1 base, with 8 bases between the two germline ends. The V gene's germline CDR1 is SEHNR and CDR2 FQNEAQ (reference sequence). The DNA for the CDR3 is TGTGCCAGCAGCTTAGCGGAATCAGGCACAGATACGCAGTATTTT. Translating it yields CASSLAESGTDTQYF.

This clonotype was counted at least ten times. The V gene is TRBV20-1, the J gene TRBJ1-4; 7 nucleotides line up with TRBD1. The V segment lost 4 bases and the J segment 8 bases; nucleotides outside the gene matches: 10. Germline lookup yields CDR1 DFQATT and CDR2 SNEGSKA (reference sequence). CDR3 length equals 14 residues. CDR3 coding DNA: TGCAGTGCTAACCCGACAGGGTTTGAGGAAAAACTGTTTTTT. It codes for CSANPTGFEEKLFF.

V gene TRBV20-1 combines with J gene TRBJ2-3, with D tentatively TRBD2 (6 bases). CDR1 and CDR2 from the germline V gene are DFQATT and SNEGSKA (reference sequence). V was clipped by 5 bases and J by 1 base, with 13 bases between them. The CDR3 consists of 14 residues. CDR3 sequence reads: CSAGGRGGTDTQYF. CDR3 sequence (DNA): TGCAGTGCTGGAGGGCGGGGTGGCACAGATACGCAGTATTTT.

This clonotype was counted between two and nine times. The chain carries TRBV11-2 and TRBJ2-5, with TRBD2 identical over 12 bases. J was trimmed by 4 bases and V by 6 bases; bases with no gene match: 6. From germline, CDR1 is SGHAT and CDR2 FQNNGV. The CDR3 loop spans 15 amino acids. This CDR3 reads CASSPTSGSSETQYF. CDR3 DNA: TGTGCCAGCAGTCCGACTAGCGGGAGTTCAGAGACCCAGTACTTC.

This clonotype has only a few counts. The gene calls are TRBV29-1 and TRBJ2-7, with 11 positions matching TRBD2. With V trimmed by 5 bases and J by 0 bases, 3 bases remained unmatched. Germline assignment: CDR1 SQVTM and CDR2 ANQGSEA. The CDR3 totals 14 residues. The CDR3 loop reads CSVSTSGSSYEQYF. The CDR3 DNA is TGCAGCGTTAGTACTAGCGGGAGCTCCTACGAGCAGTACTTC.

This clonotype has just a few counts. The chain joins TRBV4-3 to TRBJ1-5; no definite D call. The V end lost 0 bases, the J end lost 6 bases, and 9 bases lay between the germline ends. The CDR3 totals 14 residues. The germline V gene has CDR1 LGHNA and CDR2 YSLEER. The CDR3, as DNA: TGCGCCAGCAGCCAAGATTATGTCCCTCAGCCCCAGCATTTT. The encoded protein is CASSQDYVPQPQHF.

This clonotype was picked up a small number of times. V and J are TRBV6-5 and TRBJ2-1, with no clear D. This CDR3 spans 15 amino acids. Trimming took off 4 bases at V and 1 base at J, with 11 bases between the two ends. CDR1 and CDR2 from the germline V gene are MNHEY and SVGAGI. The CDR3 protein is CASSFLGESYNEQFF. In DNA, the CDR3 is TGTGCCAGCAGTTTTCTAGGTGAATCCTACAATGAGCAGTTCTTC.

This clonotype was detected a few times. This CDR3 is CASRPTWGGGGPQHF. The CDR3, as DNA: TGTGCCAGCAGGCCGACCTGGGGGGGTGGAGGGCCCCAGCATTTT. The rearrangement joins TRBV6-1 to TRBJ1-5; D is perhaps TRBD1 (5 bases). Per the germline V gene, CDR1 is MNHNS and CDR2 is SASEGT. Between the trimmed V and J ends, which lost 6 bases and 9 bases, there was a span of 21 bases. The CDR3 is 15 residues long.

CDR3 loop: CASSLAPGQAYEQYF. In DNA form, the CDR3 reads TGTGCCAGCAGCTTAGCGCCGGGACAGGCCTACGAGCAGTACTTC. The chain combines TRBV7-6 with TRBJ2-7, with 8 bases matching TRBD1. V dropped 0 bases and J dropped 2; count of bases not matched to a gene: 3. CDR1 and CDR2 (germline): SGHVS, FNYEAQ. CDR3 length: 15 amino acids.

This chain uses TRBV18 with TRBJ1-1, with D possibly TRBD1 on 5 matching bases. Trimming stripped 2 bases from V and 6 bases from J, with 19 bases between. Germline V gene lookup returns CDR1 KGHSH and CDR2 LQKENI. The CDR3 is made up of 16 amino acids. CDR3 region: CASSPGVGPMVAEAFF. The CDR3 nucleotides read TGTGCCAGCTCACCAGGGGTGGGACCGATGGTCGCTGAAGCTTTCTTT. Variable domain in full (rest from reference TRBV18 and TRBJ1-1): NAGVMQNPRHLVRRRGQEARLRCSPMKGHSHVYWYRQLPEEGLKFMVYLQKENIIDESGMPKERFSAEFPKEGPSILRIQQVVRGDSAAYFCASSPGVGPMVAEAFFGQGTRLTVV.

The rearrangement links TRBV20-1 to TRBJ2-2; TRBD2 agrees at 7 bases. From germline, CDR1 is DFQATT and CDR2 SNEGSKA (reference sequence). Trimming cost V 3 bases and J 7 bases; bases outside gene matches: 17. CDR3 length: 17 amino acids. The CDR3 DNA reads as TGCAGTGCTAGCAAAAGTCCGTGGCTAGCGGCAAACGGGGAGCTGTTTTTT. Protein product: CSASKSPWLAANGELFF.

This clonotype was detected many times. The CDR3 protein is CASSQNLVETQYF. DNA for the CDR3: TGCGCCAGCAGCCAAAACTTAGTGGAGACCCAGTACTTC. V is TRBV4-3 and J is TRBJ2-5; no reliable D call. V was trimmed by 2 bases and J by 5 bases, leaving 9 bases between them. The CDR3 loop spans 13 amino acids. From germline, CDR1 is LGHNA and CDR2 YSLEER.

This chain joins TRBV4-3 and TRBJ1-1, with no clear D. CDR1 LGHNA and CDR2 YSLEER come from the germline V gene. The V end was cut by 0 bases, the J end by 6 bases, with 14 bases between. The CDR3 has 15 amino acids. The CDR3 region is CASSQEVVPGAEAFF. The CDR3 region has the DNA TGCGCCAGCAGCCAAGAGGTAGTGCCCGGGGCTGAAGCTTTCTTT.

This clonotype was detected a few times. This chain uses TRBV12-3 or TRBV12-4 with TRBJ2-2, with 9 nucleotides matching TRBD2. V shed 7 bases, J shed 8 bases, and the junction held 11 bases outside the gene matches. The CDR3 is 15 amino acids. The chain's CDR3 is CASKGLAGRGGELFF. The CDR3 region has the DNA TGTGCCAGCAAGGGTCTAGCGGGAAGAGGTGGGGAGCTGTTTTTT.

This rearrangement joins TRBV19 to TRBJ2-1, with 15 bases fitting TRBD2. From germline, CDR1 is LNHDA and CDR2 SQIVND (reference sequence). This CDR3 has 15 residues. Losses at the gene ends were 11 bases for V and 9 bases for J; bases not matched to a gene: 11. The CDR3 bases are TGTGCCTCCCGGGGGACTAGCGGGGGGCTCGTTGAGCAGTTCTTC. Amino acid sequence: CASRGTSGGLVEQFF.

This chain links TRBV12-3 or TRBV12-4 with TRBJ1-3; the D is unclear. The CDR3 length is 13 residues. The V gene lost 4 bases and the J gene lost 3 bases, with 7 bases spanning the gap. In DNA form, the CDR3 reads TGTGCCAGCAGTTCATCGAATGGAAACACCATATATTTT. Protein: CASSSSNGNTIYF.

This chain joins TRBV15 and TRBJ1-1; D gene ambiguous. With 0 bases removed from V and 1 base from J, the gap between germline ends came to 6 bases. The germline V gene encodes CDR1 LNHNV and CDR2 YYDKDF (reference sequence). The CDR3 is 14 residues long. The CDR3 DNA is TGTGCCACCAGCAGAGATCCAAAGAACACTGAAGCTTTCTTT. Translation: CATSRDPKNTEAFF.

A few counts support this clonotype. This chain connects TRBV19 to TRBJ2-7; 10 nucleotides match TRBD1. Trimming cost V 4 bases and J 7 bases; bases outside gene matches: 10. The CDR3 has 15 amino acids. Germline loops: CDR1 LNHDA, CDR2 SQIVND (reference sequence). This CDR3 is CASSRGQGLYVEQYF. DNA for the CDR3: TGTGCCAGTAGTAGGGGACAGGGGCTGTACGTGGAGCAGTACTTC.